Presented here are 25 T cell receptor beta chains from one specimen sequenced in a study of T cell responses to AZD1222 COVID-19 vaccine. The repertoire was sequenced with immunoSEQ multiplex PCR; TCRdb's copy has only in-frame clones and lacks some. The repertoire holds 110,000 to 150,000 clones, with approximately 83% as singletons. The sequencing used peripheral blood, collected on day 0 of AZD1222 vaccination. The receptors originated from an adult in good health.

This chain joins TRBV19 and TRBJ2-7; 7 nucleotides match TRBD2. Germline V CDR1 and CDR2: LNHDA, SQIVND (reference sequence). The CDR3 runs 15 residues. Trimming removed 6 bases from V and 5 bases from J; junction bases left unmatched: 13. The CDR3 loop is CASSFLGGGVNEQYF. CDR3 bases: TGTGCCAGTAGCTTTTTGGGCGGGGGAGTCAACGAGCAGTACTTC.

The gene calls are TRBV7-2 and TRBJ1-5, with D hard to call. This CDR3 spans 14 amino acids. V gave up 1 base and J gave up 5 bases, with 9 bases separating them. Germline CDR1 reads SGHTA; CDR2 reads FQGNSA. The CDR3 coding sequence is TGTGCCAGCAGCTTAGTCTCCGGATATCAGCCCCAGCATTTT. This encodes CASSLVSGYQPQHF. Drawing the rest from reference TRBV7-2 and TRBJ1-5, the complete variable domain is GAGVSQSPSNKVTEKGKDVELRCDPISGHTALYWYRQSLGQGLEFLIYFQGNSAPDKSGLPSDRFSAERTGGSVSTLTIQRTQQEDSAVYLCASSLVSGYQPQHFGDGTRLSIL.

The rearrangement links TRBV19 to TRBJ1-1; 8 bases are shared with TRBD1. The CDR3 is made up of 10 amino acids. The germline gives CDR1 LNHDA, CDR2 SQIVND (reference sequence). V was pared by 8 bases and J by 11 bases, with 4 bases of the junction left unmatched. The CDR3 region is CASGTGGAFF. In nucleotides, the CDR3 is TGTGCCAGTGGTACAGGGGGGGCTTTCTTT.

Written as DNA, the CDR3 is TGTGCCAGCAGCCAAGCGATTCGTACCGGGGAGCTGTTTTTT. This gives the protein CASSQAIRTGELFF. V gene TRBV14 combines with J gene TRBJ2-2; D is ambiguous. Looked up from germline, CDR1 is SGHDN and CDR2 is FVKESK. The germline V and J ends were trimmed by 1 base and 5 bases, with 8 bases remaining between them. CDR3 length: 14 residues.

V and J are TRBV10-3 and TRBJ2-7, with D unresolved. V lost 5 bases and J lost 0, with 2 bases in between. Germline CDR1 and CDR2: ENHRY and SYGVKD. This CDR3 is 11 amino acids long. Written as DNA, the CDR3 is TGTGCCATCAGTAACTCCTACGAGCAGTACTTC. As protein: CAISNSYEQYF.

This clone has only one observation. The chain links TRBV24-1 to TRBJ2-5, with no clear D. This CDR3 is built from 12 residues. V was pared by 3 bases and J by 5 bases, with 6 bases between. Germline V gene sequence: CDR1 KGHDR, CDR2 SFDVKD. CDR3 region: CATSDDLETQYF. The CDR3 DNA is TGTGCCACCAGTGATGACTTGGAGACCCAGTACTTC.

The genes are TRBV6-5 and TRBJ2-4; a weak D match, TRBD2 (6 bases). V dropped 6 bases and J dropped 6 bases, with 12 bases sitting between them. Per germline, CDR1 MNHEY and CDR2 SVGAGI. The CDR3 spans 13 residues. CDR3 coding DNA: TGTGCCAGCAGCCCCCCGGGACTAAACATTCAGTACTTC. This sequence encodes CASSPPGLNIQYF.

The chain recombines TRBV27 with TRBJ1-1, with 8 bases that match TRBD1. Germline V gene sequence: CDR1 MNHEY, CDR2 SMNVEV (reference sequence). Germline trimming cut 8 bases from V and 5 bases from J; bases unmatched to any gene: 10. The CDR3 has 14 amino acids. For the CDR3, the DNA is TGTGCCAGCGGACAGGGTGTTTTGGGGACTGAAGCTTTCTTT. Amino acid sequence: CASGQGVLGTEAFF.

CDR3 residues: CASSLEGDGYTF. CDR3 in DNA: TGTGCCAGCAGCTTAGAGGGAGATGGCTACACCTTC. The chain couples TRBV7-9 to TRBJ1-2; D remains unclear. V lost 1 base to trimming and J lost 6 bases, with 6 bases between them. This CDR3 contains 12 residues. From germline, CDR1 is SEHNR and CDR2 FQNEAQ (reference sequence).

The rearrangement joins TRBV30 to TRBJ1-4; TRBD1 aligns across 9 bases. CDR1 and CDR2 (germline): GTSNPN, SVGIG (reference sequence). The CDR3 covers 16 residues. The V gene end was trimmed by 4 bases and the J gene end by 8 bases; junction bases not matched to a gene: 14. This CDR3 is CAWTETGGRNWEKLFF. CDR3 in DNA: TGTGCCTGGACGGAAACAGGGGGCCGAAACTGGGAAAAACTGTTTTTT. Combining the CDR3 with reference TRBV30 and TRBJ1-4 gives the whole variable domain SQTIHQWPATLVQPVGSPLSLECTVEGTSNPNLYWYRQAAGRGLQLLFYSVGIGQISSEVPQNLSASRPQDRQFILSSKKLLLSDSGFYLCAWTETGGRNWEKLFFGSGTQLSVL.

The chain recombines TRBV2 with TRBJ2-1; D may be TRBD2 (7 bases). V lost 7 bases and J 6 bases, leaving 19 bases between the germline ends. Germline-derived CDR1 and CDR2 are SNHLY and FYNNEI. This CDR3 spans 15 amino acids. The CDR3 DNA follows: TGTGCCAGCAAGGAGGGGGGGGCCGACCTCAATGAGCAGTTCTTC. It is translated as CASKEGGADLNEQFF.

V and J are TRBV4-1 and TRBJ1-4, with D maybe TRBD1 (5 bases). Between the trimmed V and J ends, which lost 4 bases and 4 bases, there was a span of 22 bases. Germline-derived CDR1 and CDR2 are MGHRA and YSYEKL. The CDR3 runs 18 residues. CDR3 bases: TGCGCCAGCAGCCCTTTTGGGGCTGGGTGGGGAGGTAATGAAAAACTGTTTTTT. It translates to CASSPFGAGWGGNEKLFF.

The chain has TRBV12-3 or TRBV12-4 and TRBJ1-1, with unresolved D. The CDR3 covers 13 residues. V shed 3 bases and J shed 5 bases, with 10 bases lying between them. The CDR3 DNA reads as TGTGCCAGCAGTTTTTCCCTGGGGACTGAAGCTTTCTTT. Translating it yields CASSFSLGTEAFF.

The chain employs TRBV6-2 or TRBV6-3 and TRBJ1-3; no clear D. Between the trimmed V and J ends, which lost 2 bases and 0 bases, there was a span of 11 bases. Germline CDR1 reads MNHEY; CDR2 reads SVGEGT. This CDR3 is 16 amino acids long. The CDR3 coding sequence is TGTGCCAGCAGTTACGGTGGCAGAAGCTCTGGAAACACCATATATTTT. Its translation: CASSYGGRSSGNTIYF.

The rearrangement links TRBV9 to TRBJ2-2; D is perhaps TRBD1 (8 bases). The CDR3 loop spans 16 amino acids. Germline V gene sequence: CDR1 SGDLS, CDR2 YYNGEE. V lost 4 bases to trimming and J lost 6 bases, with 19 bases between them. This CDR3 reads CASSPLTGGVAGELFF. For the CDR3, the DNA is TGTGCCAGCAGCCCCCTCACAGGGGGGGTAGCCGGGGAGCTGTTTTTT.

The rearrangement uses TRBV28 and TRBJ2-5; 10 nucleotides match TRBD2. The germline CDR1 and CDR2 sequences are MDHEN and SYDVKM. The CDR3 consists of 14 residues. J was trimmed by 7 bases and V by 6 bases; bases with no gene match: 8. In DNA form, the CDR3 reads TGTGCCAGCAGGTCCGGGACTAGCGCGCCGACCCAGTACTTC. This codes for CASRSGTSAPTQYF.

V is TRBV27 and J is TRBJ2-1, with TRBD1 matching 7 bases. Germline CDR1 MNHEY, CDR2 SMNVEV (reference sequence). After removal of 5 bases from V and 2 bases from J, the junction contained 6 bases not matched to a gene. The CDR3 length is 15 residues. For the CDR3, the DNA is TGTGCCAGCAGTCGACAGGGATTGGCCTACAATGAGCAGTTCTTC. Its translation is CASSRQGLAYNEQFF.

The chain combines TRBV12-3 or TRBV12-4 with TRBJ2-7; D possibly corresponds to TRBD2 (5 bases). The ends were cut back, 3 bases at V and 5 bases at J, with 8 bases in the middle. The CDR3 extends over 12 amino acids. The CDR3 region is CASSFRGDEQYF. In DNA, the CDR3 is TGTGCCAGCAGTTTCCGGGGAGACGAGCAGTACTTC.

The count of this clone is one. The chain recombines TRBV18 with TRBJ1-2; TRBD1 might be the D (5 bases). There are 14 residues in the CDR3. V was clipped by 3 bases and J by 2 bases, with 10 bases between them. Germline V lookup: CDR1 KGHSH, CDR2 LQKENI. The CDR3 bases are TGTGCCAGCTCACCGTCCAGGGACAACTATGGCTACACCTTC. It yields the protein CASSPSRDNYGYTF.

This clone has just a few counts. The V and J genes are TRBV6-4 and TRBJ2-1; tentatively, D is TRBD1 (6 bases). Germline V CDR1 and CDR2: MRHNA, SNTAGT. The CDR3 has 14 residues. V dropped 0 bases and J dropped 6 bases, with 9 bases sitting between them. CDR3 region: CASSDSETGNEQFF. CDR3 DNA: TGTGCCAGCAGTGACTCCGAGACAGGCAATGAGCAGTTCTTC.

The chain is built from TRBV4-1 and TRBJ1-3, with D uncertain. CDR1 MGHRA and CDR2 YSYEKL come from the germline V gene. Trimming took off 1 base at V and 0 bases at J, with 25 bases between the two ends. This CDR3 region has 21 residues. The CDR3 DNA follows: TGCGCCAGCAGCCAAGTCGAGGGTTCTGCGAGCCCGTTGGGCTCTGGAAACACCATATATTTT. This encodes CASSQVEGSASPLGSGNTIYF.

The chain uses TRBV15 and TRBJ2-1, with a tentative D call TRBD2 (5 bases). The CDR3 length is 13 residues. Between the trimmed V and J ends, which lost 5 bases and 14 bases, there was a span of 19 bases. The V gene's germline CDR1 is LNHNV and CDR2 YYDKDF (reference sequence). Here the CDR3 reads CATSPFMEVNKFF. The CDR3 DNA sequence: TGTGCCACCAGCCCTTTTATGGAGGTGAATAAGTTCTTC.

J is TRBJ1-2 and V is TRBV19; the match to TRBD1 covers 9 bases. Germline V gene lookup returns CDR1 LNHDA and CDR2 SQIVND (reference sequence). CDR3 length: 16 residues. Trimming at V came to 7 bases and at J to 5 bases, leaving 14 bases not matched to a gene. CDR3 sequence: CASTPVEPGTGYGYTF. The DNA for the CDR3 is TGTGCCAGTACCCCAGTCGAACCCGGGACAGGGTATGGCTACACCTTC.

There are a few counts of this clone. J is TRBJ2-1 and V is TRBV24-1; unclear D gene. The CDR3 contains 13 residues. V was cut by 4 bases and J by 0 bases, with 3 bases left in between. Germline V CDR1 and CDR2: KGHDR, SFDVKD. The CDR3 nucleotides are TGTGCCACCAGTGACGTCTCCTACAATGAGCAGTTCTTC. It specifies CATSDVSYNEQFF.

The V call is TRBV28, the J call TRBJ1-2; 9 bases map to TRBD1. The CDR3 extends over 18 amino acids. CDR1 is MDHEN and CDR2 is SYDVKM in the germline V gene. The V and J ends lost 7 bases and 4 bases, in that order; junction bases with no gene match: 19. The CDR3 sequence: CASNSPGQGMGVLYGYTF. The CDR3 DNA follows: TGTGCCAGCAATTCTCCGGGACAGGGTATGGGAGTCCTCTATGGCTACACCTTC.